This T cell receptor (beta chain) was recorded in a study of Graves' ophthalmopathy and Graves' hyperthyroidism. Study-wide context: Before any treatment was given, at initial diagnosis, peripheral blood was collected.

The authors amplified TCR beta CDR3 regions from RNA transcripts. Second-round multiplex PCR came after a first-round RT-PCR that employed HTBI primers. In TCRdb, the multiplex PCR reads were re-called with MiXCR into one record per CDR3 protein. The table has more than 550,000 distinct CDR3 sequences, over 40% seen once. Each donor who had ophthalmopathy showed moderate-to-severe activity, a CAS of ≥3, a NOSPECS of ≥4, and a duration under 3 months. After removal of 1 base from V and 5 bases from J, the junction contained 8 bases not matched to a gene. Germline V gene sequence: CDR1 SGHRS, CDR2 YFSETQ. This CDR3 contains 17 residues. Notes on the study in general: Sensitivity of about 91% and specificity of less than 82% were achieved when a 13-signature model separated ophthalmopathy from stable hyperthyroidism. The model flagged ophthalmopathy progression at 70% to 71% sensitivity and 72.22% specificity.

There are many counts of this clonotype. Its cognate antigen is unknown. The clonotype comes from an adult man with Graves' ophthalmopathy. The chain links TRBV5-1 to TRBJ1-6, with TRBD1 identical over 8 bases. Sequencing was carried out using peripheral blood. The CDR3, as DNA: TGCGCCAGCAGCTTGTTCGAACGGACAGGGAATAATTCACCCCTCCACTTT. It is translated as CASSLFERTGNNSPLHF.